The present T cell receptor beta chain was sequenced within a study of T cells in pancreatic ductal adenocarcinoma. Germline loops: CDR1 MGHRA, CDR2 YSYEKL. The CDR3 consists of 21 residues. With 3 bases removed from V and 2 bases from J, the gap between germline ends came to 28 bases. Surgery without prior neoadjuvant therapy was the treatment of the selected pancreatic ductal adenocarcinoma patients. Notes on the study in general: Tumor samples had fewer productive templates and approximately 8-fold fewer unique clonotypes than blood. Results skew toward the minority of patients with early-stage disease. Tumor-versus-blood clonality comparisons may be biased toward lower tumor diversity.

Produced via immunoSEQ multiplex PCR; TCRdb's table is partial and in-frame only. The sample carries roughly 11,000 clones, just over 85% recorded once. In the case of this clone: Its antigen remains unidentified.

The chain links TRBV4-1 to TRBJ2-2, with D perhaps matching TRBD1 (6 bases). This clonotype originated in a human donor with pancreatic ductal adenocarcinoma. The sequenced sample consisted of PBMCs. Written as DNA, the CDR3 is TGCGCCAGCAGCCAGCGACCGGGGCAGGGGCCAAAAAGTTTAAACACCGGGGAGCTGTTTTTT. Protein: CASSQRPGQGPKSLNTGELFF.